This T cell receptor beta chain was found in a study of CD8 T cells in ankylosing spondylitis. Researchers built TCR beta libraries using quantitative 5'-RACE with molecular barcodes. TCRdb reprocessed the 5' RACE reads via MiXCR and lists one record per CDR3 protein. The sample shows 150,000 to 200,000 distinct CDR3 sequences, 25% to 35% of them seen only once. Findings and caveats of the study: As reported, disease-linked clones showed significant enrichment in matched ankylosing spondylitis synovial fluid. Fewer than ten highly homologous variants made up a TCR beta motif that seemed to typify ankylosing spondylitis blood.

The CDR3 is made up of 13 amino acids. Germline V gene sequence: CDR1 DFQATT, CDR2 SNEGSKA (reference sequence). Comments on this clonotype: Its specificity is not known.

This chain uses TRBV20-1 with TRBJ2-3; no clear D gene. The TCR comes from a male donor with ankylosing spondylitis. Material: synovial fluid, either unsorted or a sorted T cell fraction (not recorded which). This chain's CDR3 is CRADSRNTDTQYF. The CDR3 DNA reads TGCAGAGCCGATTCCAGGAATACAGATACGCAGTATTTT.